Following are 22 T cell receptor beta chains from one sample sequenced in a study of blood T cell repertoires in COVID-19. TCRdb's copy holds only in-frame clones and misses some; the assay was immunoSEQ multiplex PCR. The sample comprises under 200,000 clones, 70% to 90% of which are singletons, and around 2.3% rests with the top ten. Sequenced: peripheral blood. The receptors here all came from a middle-aged man with active or convalescent COVID-19.

The chain joins TRBV6-5 to TRBJ1-5, with a possible D match to TRBD1 (6 bases). This CDR3 is built from 15 residues. CDR1 and CDR2 (germline): MNHEY, SVGAGI. The germline V and J ends were trimmed by 7 bases and 4 bases, with 17 bases remaining between them. The CDR3 DNA reads as TGTGCCAGCAATCACAGGGATAGGAGTAATCAGCCCCAGCATTTT. Translated, it gives CASNHRDRSNQPQHF.

This clone was recorded only once. The gene calls are TRBV19 and TRBJ1-5, with 9 nucleotides matching TRBD1. Germline V CDR1 and CDR2: LNHDA, SQIVND (reference sequence). V lost 6 bases to trimming and J lost 3 bases; unmatched junction nucleotides: 12. This CDR3 region has 17 residues. In nucleotides, the CDR3 is TGTGCCAGTAGGAGATCAACAGGGGGCGAGAACAATCAGCCCCAGCATTTT. Protein product: CASRRSTGGENNQPQHF.

Notes on this clone: One junction end disagrees with the germline gene, perhaps due to a read error. The chain uses TRBV4-2 and TRBJ1-4; D not certain. The germline CDR1 and CDR2 sequences are LGHNA and YNFKEQ. This CDR3 region has 17 residues. The CDR3 bases are TGTGCCAGCAGCCAAGCGTATCGAGGGAGGGCTAAGGAAAAACTGTTTTTT. Amino acid sequence: CASSQAYRGRAKEKLFF.

This chain's CDR3 is CASSQEGAGATYEQYF. The CDR3 bases are TGCGCCAGCAGCCAAGAGGGGGCAGGGGCTACCTACGAGCAGTACTTC. The V and J genes are TRBV4-1 and TRBJ2-7; D may be TRBD1 (6 bases). CDR1 and CDR2 (germline): MGHRA, YSYEKL. Trimming took 0 bases from V and 2 from J, leaving 14 bases between them. This CDR3 contains 16 residues.

The chain carries TRBV30 and TRBJ1-4; 7 bases are shared with TRBD1. After removal of 2 bases from V and 7 bases from J, the junction contained 4 bases not matched to a gene. CDR1 and CDR2 (germline): GTSNPN, SVGIG (reference sequence). The CDR3 sequence is 13 residues long. The CDR3 DNA reads TGTGCCTGGAGTCAGGGGGATTTTGAAAAACTGTTTTTT. Residues: CAWSQGDFEKLFF. The full variable domain, in which reference TRBV30 and TRBJ1-4 provide the parts outside the CDR3, is SQTIHQWPATLVQPVGSPLSLECTVEGTSNPNLYWYRQAAGRGLQLLFYSVGIGQISSEVPQNLSASRPQDRQFILSSKKLLLSDSGFYLCAWSQGDFEKLFFGSGTQLSVL.

The V call is TRBV7-8, the J call TRBJ1-4; no clear D gene. CDR3 size: 19 residues. Germline lookup yields CDR1 SGHVS and CDR2 FQNEAQ. V was shortened by 4 bases and J by 0 bases, with 21 bases between the two germline ends. The CDR3 nucleotides read TGTGCCAGCAGCTCGACTAGGCTCGTCCATTCCGCAACTAATGAAAAACTGTTTTTT. It encodes CASSSTRLVHSATNEKLFF.

In its sample, this clone was seen a few times. The CDR3 loop is CASSRGTGGGYGYTF. Here the CDR3 DNA reads TGTGCCAGCAGCCGAGGGACAGGGGGCGGCTATGGCTACACCTTC. V usage is TRBV3-1 (or the pseudogene TRBV3-2) and J usage is TRBJ1-2, with 12 bases matching TRBD1. Germline V gives CDR1 LGHDT, CDR2 YNNKEL (reference sequence). The V and J ends lost 4 bases and 4 bases, in that order; junction bases with no gene match: 4. This CDR3 is 15 amino acids long.

This chain joins TRBV11-2 and TRBJ1-6; D unclear. The CDR3 spans 16 residues. Trimming removed 4 bases from V and 1 base from J, with 11 bases in between. In germline, CDR1 is SGHAT, CDR2 FQNNGV. CDR3 in amino acids: CASSSMGGSYNSPLHF. DNA of the CDR3: TGTGCCAGCAGCTCGATGGGAGGGTCCTATAATTCACCCCTCCACTTT.

The chain recombines TRBV11-2 with TRBJ2-1; the D gene is possibly TRBD1 (7 bases). This CDR3 contains 13 residues. With 8 bases removed from V and 8 bases from J, the gap between germline ends came to 16 bases. Germline V CDR1 and CDR2: SGHAT, FQNNGV. The CDR3, as DNA: TGTGCCAGCCTACGGACAGGAGGGGATGAGCAGTTCTTC. Protein: CASLRTGGDEQFF. Filled out from reference TRBV11-2 and TRBJ2-1, the complete variable domain reads EAGVAQSPRYKIIEKRQSVAFWCNPISGHATLYWYQQILGQGPKLLIQFQNNGVVDDSQLPKDRFSAERLKGVDSTLKIQPAKLEDSAVYLCASLRTGGDEQFFGPGTRLTVL.

This chain links TRBV11-3 with TRBJ2-6; 7 bases are a match to TRBD1. The junction had 7 bases not matched to a gene; V was cut back by 5 bases and J by 12 bases. The CDR3 covers 13 residues. In germline, CDR1 is SGHNT, CDR2 YENEEA. CDR3 in DNA: TGTGCCAGCAGCCAAGGGACAGAACCCGTCCTGACTTTC. It yields the protein CASSQGTEPVLTF.

This clone was recorded only once. The rearrangement links TRBV6-2 or TRBV6-3 to TRBJ1-6, with 7 bases lining up with TRBD1. Trimming at V came to 2 bases and at J to 6 bases, leaving 4 bases not matched to a gene. The CDR3 totals 15 residues. Germline assignment: CDR1 MNHEY and CDR2 SVGEGT. This chain's CDR3 is CASSYPTGSNSPLHF. In DNA, the CDR3 is TGTGCCAGCAGTTACCCGACAGGGAGTAATTCACCCCTCCACTTT.

The chain is built from TRBV9 and TRBJ2-5; D is undetermined. Germline CDR1 reads SGDLS; CDR2 reads YYNGEE. The CDR3 covers 12 residues. Trimming shortened V by 3 bases and J by 1 base, and 4 bases separated the two germline ends. The CDR3 is CASSAGQETQYF. The CDR3, as DNA: TGTGCCAGCAGCGCGGGCCAAGAGACCCAGTACTTC.

The chain links TRBV5-1 to TRBJ2-7; D is perhaps TRBD1 (5 bases). Germline V lookup: CDR1 SGHRS, CDR2 YFSETQ. CDR3 length equals 14 residues. V was clipped by 3 bases and J by 3 bases, with 13 bases between them. This CDR3 reads CASSSTAGNYEQYF. For the CDR3, the DNA is TGCGCCAGCAGCTCGACAGCAGGAAACTACGAGCAGTACTTC. Combining the CDR3 with reference TRBV5-1 and TRBJ2-7 gives the whole variable domain KAGVTQTPRYLIKTRGQQVTLSCSPISGHRSVSWYQQTPGQGLQFLFEYFSETQRNKGNFPGRFSGRQFSNSRSEMNVSTLELGDSALYLCASSSTAGNYEQYFGPGTRLTVT.

The rearrangement uses TRBV14 and TRBJ1-1; 7 bases are a match to TRBD1. Unmatched junction bases numbered 10, after V lost 4 bases and J lost 2 bases. The germline CDR1 and CDR2 sequences are SGHDN and FVKESK. CDR3 length: 16 amino acids. The CDR3 region has the DNA TGTGCCAGCAGCCTCTTGGACAGGCCCGTTAACACTGAAGCTTTCTTT. It codes for CASSLLDRPVNTEAFF.

V usage is TRBV6-5 and J usage is TRBJ2-1, with TRBD1 matching over 9 bases. The CDR3 totals 15 residues. Germline V gene lookup returns CDR1 MNHEY and CDR2 SVGAGI. V was clipped by 6 bases and J by 6 bases; unmatched bases: 9. The DNA of the CDR3 is TGTGCCAGCAGCCAACAGGACAGGGGTTTCAATGAGCAGTTCTTC. Encoded protein: CASSQQDRGFNEQFF.

This chain connects TRBV7-2 to TRBJ2-1; 9 nucleotides line up with TRBD2. The J segment lost 3 bases and the V segment lost 1 base, leaving 4 bases of the junction unmatched. The germline gives CDR1 SGHTA, CDR2 FQGNSA. The CDR3 contains 16 residues. CDR3 loop: CASSLGGSGGYNEQFF. The CDR3 DNA is TGTGCCAGCAGCTTAGGGGGTAGCGGGGGCTACAATGAGCAGTTCTTC.

The V call is TRBV5-6, the J call TRBJ2-5; D call uncertain. This CDR3 has 14 residues. Per the germline V gene, CDR1 is SGHDT and CDR2 is YYEEEE. Trimming stripped 1 base from V and 3 bases from J, with 10 bases between. Here the CDR3 reads CASSLQAGEETQYF. CDR3 in DNA: TGTGCCAGCAGCTTGCAGGCCGGCGAAGAGACCCAGTACTTC.

The V call is TRBV28, the J call TRBJ1-3; D unresolved. V lost 5 bases and J lost 0, with 14 bases in between. CDR3 length: 16 residues. Germline loops: CDR1 MDHEN, CDR2 SYDVKM. The CDR3 protein is CASSVHHRVSGNTIYF. The CDR3 nucleotides are TGTGCCAGCAGTGTACACCACAGAGTCTCTGGAAACACCATATATTTT.

This clone has a handful of counts. The chain joins TRBV5-6 to TRBJ2-3; D call uncertain. V shed 1 base and J shed 2 bases, with 11 bases lying between them. There are 15 residues in the CDR3. Germline-derived CDR1 and CDR2 are SGHDT and YYEEEE. In nucleotides, the CDR3 is TGTGCCAGCAGCTTGTTTTCCAGATACACAGATACGCAGTATTTT. Encoded protein: CASSLFSRYTDTQYF.

The rearrangement links TRBV7-8 to TRBJ1-3; the match to TRBD1 covers 9 bases. V lost 5 bases to trimming and J lost 1 base; unmatched junction nucleotides: 12. The CDR3 totals 18 residues. The V gene's germline CDR1 is SGHVS and CDR2 FQNEAQ. CDR3 DNA sequence: TGTGCCAGCAGCCCCAGAGTCGGGACAGGGTTGTCTGGAAACACCATATATTTT. Translated: CASSPRVGTGLSGNTIYF.

The chain uses TRBV10-2 and TRBJ1-3; possible D gene TRBD1, 5 bases. This CDR3 has 15 amino acids. Germline V lookup: CDR1 WSHSY, CDR2 SAAADI. The V and J ends lost 0 bases and 1 base respectively, with 7 bases between them. The CDR3 DNA reads as TGCGCCAGCAGTGAGTCGGCAGGGTCTGGAAACACCATATATTTT. Its protein is CASSESAGSGNTIYF.

The V call is TRBV12-3 or TRBV12-4, the J call TRBJ1-1; 7 nucleotides match TRBD1. V was pared by 11 bases and J by 3 bases, with 9 bases of the junction left unmatched. The CDR3 is 13 residues long. This CDR3 is CAVRDRTYTEAFF. CDR3 sequence (DNA): TGTGCCGTTCGGGACAGAACCTACACTGAAGCTTTCTTT.